This T cell receptor (beta chain) was profiled in a study of OX40 agonist ivuxolimab in advanced cancers. Background on the study: Every 2 weeks, patients got intravenous ivuxolimab at one of six dose levels (0.01-10 mg/kg). Notes on the study in general: Expanded peripheral T-cell antigen specificity went undetermined.

Patients with a history of autoimmune disease or on systemic immunosuppression were excluded. Sampling of blood occurred at baseline, cycle 4 day 1, and cycle 7 day 1. The assay was immunoSEQ multiplex PCR, and TCRdb's table has in-frame clones only and misses some. The data show 50,000 or so clones, around 86% seen once. Comment on this clone: Antigen unknown.

The receptor was isolated from an adult with an advanced solid tumor such as melanoma, head and neck, liver or kidney cancer. The input for sequencing was CD4+ or CD8+ T cells sorted from blood, taken in a trial of the OX40 agonist ivuxolimab.

The CDR3 spells CASSYSGSSYEQYF. The CDR3 nucleotides are TGTGCCAGCAGTTACTCTGGGTCCTCCTACGAGCAGTACTTC. J is TRBJ2-7 and V is TRBV6-6; D is uncertain. Per germline, CDR1 MNHNY and CDR2 SVGAGI (reference sequence). The CDR3 has 14 residues. V lost 0 bases and J 0 bases, leaving 6 bases between the germline ends.